The 27 T cell receptor beta chains given below trace back to one sample, sequenced in a study of blood T cell repertoires in COVID-19. Method: immunoSEQ multiplex PCR; TCRdb's copy keeps in-frame clones and lacks some. Counted here are about 200,000 clones, approximately 87% occurring once; the ten biggest clones make up 2% to 2.5%. Specimen: peripheral blood. These receptors originate from a woman aged 50 to 65 with acute or convalescent COVID-19.

V is TRBV3-1 (or the pseudogene TRBV3-2) and J is TRBJ2-7; TRBD2 aligns across 10 bases. V was clipped by 3 bases and J by 4 bases; unmatched bases: 3. Germline V gene sequence: CDR1 LGHDT, CDR2 YNNKEL (reference sequence). This CDR3 region has 14 residues. The CDR3 DNA reads TGTGCCAGCAGCCACGCTAGCGGGAGTTACGAGCAGTACTTC. This sequence encodes CASSHASGSYEQYF.

Remarks on this clone: Distinct nucleotide sequences in the sample also encode this CDR3. The chain couples TRBV5-4 to TRBJ2-5; 8 positions match TRBD2. This CDR3 comprises 15 residues. The germline gives CDR1 SGHNT, CDR2 YYREEE (reference sequence). J lost 1 base, V lost 0 bases, and 2 bases had no gene match. CDR3 DNA sequence: TGTGCCAGCAGCTTGGGCGGGGGGCGCCAAGAGACCCAGTACTTC. Translating gives CASSLGGGRQETQYF. Variable domain in full (rest from reference TRBV5-4 and TRBJ2-5): ETGVTQSPTHLIKTRGQQVTLRCSSQSGHNTVSWYQQALGQGPQFIFQYYREEENGRGNFPPRFSGLQFPNYSSELNVNALELDDSALYLCASSLGGGRQETQYFGPGTRLLVL.

The gene calls are TRBV5-1 and TRBJ1-3, with TRBD1 matching 10 bases. Germline V gives CDR1 SGHRS, CDR2 YFSETQ. The V segment lost 7 bases and the J segment 2 bases; nucleotides outside the gene matches: 0. The CDR3 covers 13 residues. The CDR3 reads CASGQGAGNTIYF. The CDR3 DNA reads TGCGCCAGCGGACAGGGGGCTGGAAACACCATATATTTT. The entire variable domain, with the rest obtained from reference TRBV5-1 and TRBJ1-3, is as follows: KAGVTQTPRYLIKTRGQQVTLSCSPISGHRSVSWYQQTPGQGLQFLFEYFSETQRNKGNFPGRFSGRQFSNSRSEMNVSTLELGDSALYLCASGQGAGNTIYFGEGSWLTVV.

The table lists this clone with a few counts. The chain is built from TRBV2 and TRBJ2-7; TRBD1 aligns across 9 bases. Unmatched junction bases numbered 6, after V lost 6 bases and J lost 3 bases. Germline loops: CDR1 SNHLY, CDR2 FYNNEI. The CDR3 contains 14 residues. In DNA, the CDR3 is TGTGCCAGCAGAGTACAGGGACAGGGCTACGAGCAGTACTTC. Its translation: CASRVQGQGYEQYF.

This clone was found once. The chain recombines TRBV4-2 with TRBJ1-5; D gene uncertain. This CDR3 is 15 amino acids long. Germline values: CDR1 LGHNA, CDR2 YNFKEQ. V was shortened by 0 bases and J by 3 bases, with 9 bases between the two germline ends. The DNA of the CDR3 is TGTGCCAGCAGCCAAGAATTTGGCAACAATCAGCCCCAGCATTTT. Translation: CASSQEFGNNQPQHF.

The genes are TRBV27 and TRBJ1-6, with D perhaps matching TRBD1 (5 bases). The germline V gene has CDR1 MNHEY and CDR2 SMNVEV (reference sequence). The CDR3 runs to 14 residues. V was clipped by 2 bases and J by 10 bases, with 12 bases between them. The CDR3: CASSLAGYGSPLHF. The CDR3, as DNA: TGTGCCAGCAGTTTAGCAGGGTATGGCTCACCCCTCCACTTT.

This chain links TRBV6-2 or TRBV6-3 with TRBJ2-7; 16 bases agree with TRBD2. Germline V gene data show CDR1 as MNHEY and CDR2 as SVGEGT. The CDR3 runs 19 residues. Unmatched junction bases numbered 13, after V lost 2 bases and J lost 6 bases. For the CDR3, the DNA is TGTGCCAGCAGTTACGTAGGGACTAGCGGGAGGGCCTTTTCTGGCGAGCAGTACTTC. Translation gives CASSYVGTSGRAFSGEQYF.

V usage is TRBV6-5 and J usage is TRBJ2-1; 11 positions match TRBD2. CDR1 MNHEY and CDR2 SVGAGI come from the germline V gene. The CDR3 extends over 15 amino acids. With V trimmed by 5 bases and J by 2 bases, 2 bases remained unmatched. The CDR3 nucleotides read TGTGCCAGCAGTCGTAGCGGGGGGGCCTACAATGAGCAGTTCTTC. Translated, it gives CASSRSGGAYNEQFF.

V and J are TRBV19 and TRBJ1-3; a possible D gene is TRBD1 (6 bases). The CDR3 has 16 amino acids. Germline lookup yields CDR1 LNHDA and CDR2 SQIVND (reference sequence). The V gene lost 3 bases and the J gene lost 1 base, with 13 bases spanning the gap. The CDR3 protein is CASSIGGSPSGNTIYF. The CDR3 coding sequence is TGTGCCAGTAGTATTGGGGGCAGCCCGTCTGGAAACACCATATATTTT.

The J gene is TRBJ1-4, the V gene TRBV18; D is ambiguous. Trimming cost V 8 bases and J 8 bases, with 24 bases left between them. Germline CDR1 reads KGHSH; CDR2 reads LQKENI. The CDR3 is 16 amino acids. The CDR3 DNA sequence: TGTGCCAGCCAAGAAGTGGAATTCGGGGTAACGGAAAAACTGTTTTTT. It yields the protein CASQEVEFGVTEKLFF. Using reference TRBV18 and TRBJ1-4 for the parts outside the CDR3, the full variable domain is NAGVMQNPRHLVRRRGQEARLRCSPMKGHSHVYWYRQLPEEGLKFMVYLQKENIIDESGMPKERFSAEFPKEGPSILRIQQVVRGDSAAYFCASQEVEFGVTEKLFFGSGTQLSVL.

The chain employs TRBV19 and TRBJ1-2, with D possibly TRBD1 on 5 matching bases. CDR3 length equals 14 residues. Trimming left V 1 base short and J 4 bases short, with 10 bases between. The germline CDR1 and CDR2 sequences are LNHDA and SQIVND (reference sequence). CDR3 protein: CASSIVDRAYGYTF. CDR3 sequence (DNA): TGTGCCAGTAGTATAGTCGACAGAGCCTATGGCTACACCTTC.

The rearrangement joins TRBV10-3 to TRBJ1-4, with TRBD1 matching over 7 bases. The V segment lost 10 bases and the J segment 3 bases; nucleotides outside the gene matches: 8. The germline gives CDR1 ENHRY, CDR2 SYGVKD. The CDR3 is 14 amino acids. DNA of the CDR3: TGTGCCAGCCGAGGGGGCCTATCTAATGAAAAACTGTTTTTT. Translated, it gives CASRGGLSNEKLFF.

This sequence joins TRBV9 and TRBJ2-2; perhaps TRBD1 as D (7 bases). The CDR3 consists of 14 residues. Per germline, CDR1 SGDLS and CDR2 YYNGEE. The germline V and J ends were trimmed by 2 bases and 5 bases, with 10 bases remaining between them. The DNA for the CDR3 is TGTGCCAGCAGCGTCCAGGGGGGAACCGGGGAGCTGTTTTTT. It translates to CASSVQGGTGELFF.

The chain couples TRBV30 to TRBJ2-5; D might be TRBD1 (6 bases). The CDR3 runs 15 residues. V was clipped by 2 bases and J by 1 base, with 14 bases between them. The germline gives CDR1 GTSNPN, CDR2 SVGIG (reference sequence). CDR3 sequence: CAWSPSWGLQETQYF. CDR3 coding DNA: TGTGCCTGGAGTCCCTCGTGGGGGCTCCAAGAGACCCAGTACTTC.

V gene TRBV7-6 combines with J gene TRBJ2-1, with a tentative D call TRBD2 (5 bases). The CDR3 contains 15 residues. Germline values: CDR1 SGHVS, CDR2 FNYEAQ. The ends were cut back, 0 bases at V and 9 bases at J, with 15 bases in the middle. The CDR3 bases are TGTGCCAGCAGCTTAGCGCTAGGCGGCCGGGGTGAGCAGTTCTTC. Translating it yields CASSLALGGRGEQFF.

The chain joins TRBV6-2 or TRBV6-3 to TRBJ1-2, with unresolved D. CDR3 size: 12 residues. Germline V gives CDR1 MNHEY, CDR2 SVGEGT. Trimming stripped 0 bases from V and 3 bases from J, with 2 bases between. CDR3 nucleotides: TGTGCCAGCAGTTACTCCTACTATGGCTACACCTTC. Translated, it gives CASSYSYYGYTF.

The chain is built from TRBV5-1 and TRBJ1-2, with no clear D. Germline CDR1 reads SGHRS; CDR2 reads YFSETQ. CDR3 length equals 13 residues. The V and J ends lost 1 base and 5 bases respectively, with 9 bases between them. The CDR3: CASSLSSGYGYTF. In DNA, the CDR3 is TGCGCCAGCAGCTTGTCCAGCGGTTATGGCTACACCTTC. The variable domain in full, with the rest retrieved from reference TRBV5-1 and TRBJ1-2, is KAGVTQTPRYLIKTRGQQVTLSCSPISGHRSVSWYQQTPGQGLQFLFEYFSETQRNKGNFPGRFSGRQFSNSRSEMNVSTLELGDSALYLCASSLSSGYGYTFGSGTRLTVV.

V usage is TRBV5-1 and J usage is TRBJ2-5, with D perhaps matching TRBD2 (7 bases). The germline CDR1 and CDR2 sequences are SGHRS and YFSETQ. Trimming took off 7 bases at V and 2 bases at J, with 12 bases between the two ends. This CDR3 is built from 13 residues. CDR3 residues: CASGGDNQETQYF. As DNA, the CDR3 is TGCGCCAGCGGGGGGGACAATCAAGAGACCCAGTACTTC.

This chain uses TRBV19 with TRBJ1-2; a possible D gene is TRBD1 (5 bases). V was shortened by 3 bases and J by 2 bases, with 13 bases between the two germline ends. Germline V gives CDR1 LNHDA, CDR2 SQIVND (reference sequence). The CDR3 runs 15 residues. The CDR3 nucleotides read TGTGCCAGTAGTATTGGTGGGAACAGGAACTATGGCTACACCTTC. Translating it yields CASSIGGNRNYGYTF.

This chain joins TRBV4-1 and TRBJ2-1; D is perhaps TRBD2 (7 bases). The CDR3 runs 13 residues. The V gene's germline CDR1 is MGHRA and CDR2 YSYEKL. The germline V and J ends were trimmed by 6 bases and 5 bases, with 11 bases remaining between them. Written as DNA, the CDR3 is TGCGCCAGCAGAGGCGGGGGCAACAATGAGCAGTTCTTC. The encoded protein is CASRGGGNNEQFF.

The rearrangement uses TRBV24-1 and TRBJ2-1, with 12 bases matching TRBD2. Germline CDR1 KGHDR, CDR2 SFDVKD. There are 16 residues in the CDR3. The J segment lost 0 bases and the V segment lost 6 bases, leaving 2 bases of the junction unmatched. The CDR3 reads CATSRTSGVSYNEQFF. For the CDR3, the DNA is TGTGCCACCAGTCGGACTAGCGGGGTCTCCTACAATGAGCAGTTCTTC.

The V and J genes are TRBV23-1 and TRBJ2-5; maybe TRBD1 (6 bases). TRBV23-1 falls under the ORF class, with uncertain function. V dropped 0 bases and J dropped 5 bases, with 10 bases sitting between them. This CDR3 region has 14 residues. Written as DNA, the CDR3 is TGCGCCAGCAGTCAATCCCCCCAGGGGGAGACCCAGTACTTC. It yields the protein CASSQSPQGETQYF.

The chain joins TRBV3-1 (or the pseudogene TRBV3-2) to TRBJ2-3; 10 bases line up with TRBD2. The CDR3 is 15 residues long. The germline gives CDR1 LGHDT, CDR2 YNNKEL (reference sequence). Trimming cost V 3 bases and J 7 bases; bases outside gene matches: 7. The CDR3 sequence: CASSHPAGGQYTQYF. As DNA, the CDR3 is TGTGCCAGCAGCCACCCAGCGGGGGGGCAATATACGCAGTATTTT.

With respect to this clone: At the DNA level, this CDR3 is encoded by other sequences in the same sample as well. This chain uses TRBV10-3 with TRBJ2-3, with 13 nucleotides matching TRBD2. Germline V CDR1 and CDR2: ENHRY, SYGVKD. The CDR3 covers 16 residues. The V gene end was trimmed by 0 bases and the J gene end by 6 bases; junction bases not matched to a gene: 3. The CDR3 loop reads CAISESLAGGPDTQYF. The DNA of the CDR3 is TGTGCCATCAGTGAGTCACTAGCGGGAGGGCCCGATACGCAGTATTTT.

This clone has just a few counts. This chain links TRBV5-1 with TRBJ1-1; the match to TRBD1 covers 7 bases. Germline V gene lookup returns CDR1 SGHRS and CDR2 YFSETQ. The V segment lost 1 base and the J segment 5 bases; nucleotides outside the gene matches: 8. The CDR3 length is 15 residues. The CDR3 spells CASSLRQGEGTEAFF. The CDR3 nucleotides are TGCGCCAGCAGCTTGCGGCAGGGGGAAGGGACTGAAGCTTTCTTT. Filled out from reference TRBV5-1 and TRBJ1-1, the complete variable domain reads KAGVTQTPRYLIKTRGQQVTLSCSPISGHRSVSWYQQTPGQGLQFLFEYFSETQRNKGNFPGRFSGRQFSNSRSEMNVSTLELGDSALYLCASSLRQGEGTEAFFGQGTRLTVV.

This rearrangement joins TRBV9 to TRBJ1-3; weak D call: TRBD1 (5 bases). Trimming cost V 0 bases and J 9 bases, with 16 bases left between them. CDR3 length: 15 amino acids. The germline CDR1 and CDR2 sequences are SGDLS and YYNGEE. The CDR3 DNA reads TGTGCCAGCAGCGTAGCCGGCAGGGTGTCAGGCACCATATATTTT. Translating gives CASSVAGRVSGTIYF.

DNA of the CDR3: TGTGCCAGCAGCTCCAGGGTGGGGACTGAAGCTTTCTTT. The encoded protein is CASSSRVGTEAFF. V usage is TRBV12-3 or TRBV12-4 and J usage is TRBJ1-1, with D perhaps matching TRBD1 (5 bases). The CDR3 is 13 residues long. With 6 bases removed from V and 5 bases from J, the gap between germline ends came to 13 bases.